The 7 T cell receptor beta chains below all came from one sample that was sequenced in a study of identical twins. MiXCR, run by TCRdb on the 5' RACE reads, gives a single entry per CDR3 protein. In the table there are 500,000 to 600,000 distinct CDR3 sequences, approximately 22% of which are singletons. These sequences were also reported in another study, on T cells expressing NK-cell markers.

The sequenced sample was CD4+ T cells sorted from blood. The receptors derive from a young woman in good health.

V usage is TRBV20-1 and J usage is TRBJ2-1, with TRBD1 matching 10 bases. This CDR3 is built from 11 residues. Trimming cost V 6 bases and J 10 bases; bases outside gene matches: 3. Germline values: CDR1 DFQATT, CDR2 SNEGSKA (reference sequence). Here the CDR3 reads CSADRGREQFF. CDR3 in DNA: TGCAGTGCAGACAGGGGGCGGGAGCAGTTCTTC.

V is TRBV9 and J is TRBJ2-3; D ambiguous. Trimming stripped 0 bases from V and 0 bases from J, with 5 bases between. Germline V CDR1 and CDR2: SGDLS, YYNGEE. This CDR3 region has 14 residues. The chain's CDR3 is CASSVATSTDTQYF. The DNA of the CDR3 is TGTGCCAGCAGCGTAGCTACTAGCACAGATACGCAGTATTTT.

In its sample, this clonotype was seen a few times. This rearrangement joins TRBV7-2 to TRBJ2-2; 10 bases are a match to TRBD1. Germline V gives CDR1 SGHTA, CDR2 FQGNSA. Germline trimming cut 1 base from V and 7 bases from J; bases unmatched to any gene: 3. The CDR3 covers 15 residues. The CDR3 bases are TGTGCCAGCAGCTTAGTTGGGACAGGGGACGGGGAGCTGTTTTTT. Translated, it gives CASSLVGTGDGELFF.

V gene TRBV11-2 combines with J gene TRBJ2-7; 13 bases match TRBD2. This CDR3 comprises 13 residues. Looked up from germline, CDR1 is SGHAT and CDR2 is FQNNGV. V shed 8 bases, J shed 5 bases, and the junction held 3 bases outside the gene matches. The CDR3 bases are TGTGCCAGCCGGACTAGCGGGGGCCACGAGCAGTACTTC. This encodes CASRTSGGHEQYF. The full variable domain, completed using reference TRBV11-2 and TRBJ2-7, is EAGVAQSPRYKIIEKRQSVAFWCNPISGHATLYWYQQILGQGPKLLIQFQNNGVVDDSQLPKDRFSAERLKGVDSTLKIQPAKLEDSAVYLCASRTSGGHEQYFGPGTRLTVT.

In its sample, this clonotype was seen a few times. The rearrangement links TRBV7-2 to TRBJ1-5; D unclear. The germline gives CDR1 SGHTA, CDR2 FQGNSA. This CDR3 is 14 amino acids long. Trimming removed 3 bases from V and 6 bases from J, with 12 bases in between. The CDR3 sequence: CASSFTQGSQPQHF. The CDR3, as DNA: TGTGCCAGCAGCTTTACCCAAGGGAGTCAGCCCCAGCATTTT.

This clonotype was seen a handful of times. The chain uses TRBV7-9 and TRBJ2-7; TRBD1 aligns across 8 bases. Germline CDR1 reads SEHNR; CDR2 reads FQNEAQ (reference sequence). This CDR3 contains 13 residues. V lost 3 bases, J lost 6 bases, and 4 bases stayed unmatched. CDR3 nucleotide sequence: TGTGCCAGCAGCTTGTACAGGGGGAGCGAGCAGTACTTC. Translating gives CASSLYRGSEQYF.

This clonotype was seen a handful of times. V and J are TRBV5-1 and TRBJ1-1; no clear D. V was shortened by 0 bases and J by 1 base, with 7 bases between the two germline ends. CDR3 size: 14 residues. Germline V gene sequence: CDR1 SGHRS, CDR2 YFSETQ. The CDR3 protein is CASSLAAQNTEAFF. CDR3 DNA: TGCGCCAGCAGCTTGGCCGCCCAGAACACTGAAGCTTTCTTT.